This TCR beta chain was obtained from a study of read filtering for tumor transcriptome and immune sequencing. Study-wide background: Among patients, under 20 were male and 15 or so female, aged roughly 40 to 90 (mean approximately 60).

The library was built from 400 to 500 ng RNA with molecular barcoded adaptors for alpha/delta and beta/gamma chains. TCRdb re-analysed the reads in MiXCR, keeping a single row per CDR3 protein. The data hold some 25,000 distinct CDR3 sequences, with around 20% observed a single time. V was trimmed by 2 bases and J by 5 bases, leaving 10 bases between them. The germline V gene encodes CDR1 SGHRS and CDR2 YFSETQ. This CDR3 spans 13 amino acids. Many counts were recorded for this clonotype. As yet, its antigen is unknown. Findings and limits, study-wide: In IR-seq, single-read clonotypes were around four fifths of clonotypes but around 3.5% of reads.

At the time of active disease, bone marrow was collected from every patient. This chain connects TRBV5-1 to TRBJ2-5; perhaps TRBD1 as D (6 bases). The source material was a population of CD138-negative cells sorted from bone marrow. This receptor was taken from a donor at least 40 years old with multiple myeloma. This CDR3 is CASSLQGGETQYF. The CDR3 coding sequence is TGCGCCAGCAGCTTACAGGGCGGTGAGACCCAGTACTTC.